These 10 T cell receptor beta chains originate from one sample sequenced in a study of cytomegalovirus exposure and HLA in healthy donors. Amplification used 60 Vbeta primers and 13 Jbeta primers. Assay used: immunoSEQ multiplex PCR; TCRdb lists only in-frame clones, some missing. The sample records under 45,000 clones, around 65% being singletons. The sample taken for sequencing was PBMCs. Receptors originate from a human donor in good health.

The rearrangement links TRBV19 to TRBJ1-6; no firm D call. V was shortened by 8 bases and J by 5 bases, with 10 bases between the two germline ends. The germline gives CDR1 LNHDA, CDR2 SQIVND (reference sequence). CDR3 length: 13 amino acids. DNA of the CDR3: TGTGCCAGTGGAACACAGAATAATTCACCCCTCCACTTT. This gives the protein CASGTQNNSPLHF.

This chain's CDR3 is CASSNVNRAHYEQYF. CDR3 sequence (DNA): TGTGCCAGCAGTAACGTAAACAGGGCCCACTACGAGCAGTACTTC. The chain is built from TRBV6-1 and TRBJ2-7, with TRBD1 as a possible D gene (6 bases). V shed 5 bases and J shed 3 bases, with 17 bases lying between them. This CDR3 comprises 15 residues. Germline V gives CDR1 MNHNS, CDR2 SASEGT.

This clone has only a few counts. J is TRBJ1-3 and V is TRBV4-3, with D possibly matching TRBD1 (6 bases). CDR3 length: 15 residues. The germline gives CDR1 LGHNA, CDR2 YSLEER. The germline V and J ends were trimmed by 0 bases and 3 bases, with 9 bases remaining between them. This chain's CDR3 is CASSQDTGYGNTIYF. The DNA of the CDR3 is TGCGCCAGCAGCCAAGATACAGGGTATGGAAACACCATATATTTT.

V gene TRBV28 combines with J gene TRBJ2-7; weak D call: TRBD2 (5 bases). From germline, CDR1 is MDHEN and CDR2 SYDVKM. V gave up 6 bases and J gave up 0 bases, with 12 bases separating them. This CDR3 has 14 amino acids. The chain's CDR3 is CASSRPSYSYEQYF. The CDR3 nucleotides read TGTGCCAGCAGCCGACCTAGCTACTCCTACGAGCAGTACTTC.

The chain couples TRBV2 to TRBJ1-5; D uncertain. There are 12 residues in the CDR3. Deletions cut 8 bases from V and 4 bases from J, with 9 bases between. CDR1 and CDR2 from the germline V gene are SNHLY and FYNNEI. The CDR3 loop reads CASGTANQPQHF. The CDR3 DNA reads TGTGCCAGCGGAACAGCTAATCAGCCCCAGCATTTT.

J is TRBJ2-6 and V is TRBV5-1; the match to TRBD1 covers 7 bases. The CDR3 length is 15 residues. CDR1 and CDR2 (germline): SGHRS, YFSETQ. V shed 5 bases and J 0 bases; nucleotides not matched to a gene: 2. Written as DNA, the CDR3 is TGCGCCAGCAGGACAGGGAACTCTGGGGCCAACGTCCTGACTTTC. Its translation is CASRTGNSGANVLTF.

This clone was recorded a few times. The chain links TRBV9 to TRBJ2-3, with D possibly matching TRBD2 (7 bases). V was pared by 3 bases and J by 3 bases, with 17 bases between. The CDR3 is 16 residues long. Germline CDR1 reads SGDLS; CDR2 reads YYNGEE. CDR3 residues: CASSAGGRGATDTQYF. CDR3 in DNA: TGTGCCAGCAGCGCCGGGGGGAGGGGGGCGACAGATACGCAGTATTTT.

The sample holds a few counts of this clone. This chain links TRBV5-6 with TRBJ2-7, with TRBD1 as a possible D gene (5 bases). V lost 5 bases to trimming and J lost 3 bases, with 12 bases between them. The CDR3 loop spans 13 amino acids. Germline CDR1 SGHDT, CDR2 YYEEEE. The CDR3 loop reads CASSYDRHYEQYF. DNA for the CDR3: TGTGCCAGCAGTTACGACAGACACTACGAGCAGTACTTC.

The V and J genes are TRBV7-2 and TRBJ2-1; no definite D call. The CDR3 contains 15 residues. Trimming pared 5 bases from V and 8 bases from J, leaving 19 bases between. Germline V CDR1 and CDR2: SGHTA, FQGNSA. This CDR3 is CASSPTAPRRYEQFF. The CDR3, as DNA: TGTGCCAGCAGCCCAACCGCCCCTCGTCGGTATGAGCAGTTCTTC.

This clone was seen a handful of times. The chain joins TRBV4-3 to TRBJ2-5; the D gene is possibly TRBD1 (5 bases). The J call could be wrong; TRBJ2-7 is a better fit for the DNA end. The germline CDR1 and CDR2 sequences are LGHNA and YSLEER. CDR3 size: 14 residues. Written as DNA, the CDR3 is TGCGCCAGCAGCCAAGTCCAGGGAATCTACGAGCAGTACTTC. Protein product: CASSQVQGIYEQYF.